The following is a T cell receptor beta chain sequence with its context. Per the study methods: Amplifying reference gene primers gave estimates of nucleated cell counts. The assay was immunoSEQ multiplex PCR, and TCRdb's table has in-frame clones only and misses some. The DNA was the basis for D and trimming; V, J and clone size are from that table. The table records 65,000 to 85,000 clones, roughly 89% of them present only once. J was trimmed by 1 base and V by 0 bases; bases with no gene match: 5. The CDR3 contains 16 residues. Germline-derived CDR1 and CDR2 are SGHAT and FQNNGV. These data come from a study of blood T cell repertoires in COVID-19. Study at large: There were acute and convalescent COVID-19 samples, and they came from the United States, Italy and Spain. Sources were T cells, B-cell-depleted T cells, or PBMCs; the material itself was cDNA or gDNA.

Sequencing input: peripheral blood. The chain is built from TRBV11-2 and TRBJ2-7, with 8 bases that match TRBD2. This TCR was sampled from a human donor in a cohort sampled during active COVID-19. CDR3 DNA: TGTGCCAGCAGCTTAGATCAAACTAGCGGATCCTACGAGCAGTACTTC. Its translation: CASSLDQTSGSYEQYF.